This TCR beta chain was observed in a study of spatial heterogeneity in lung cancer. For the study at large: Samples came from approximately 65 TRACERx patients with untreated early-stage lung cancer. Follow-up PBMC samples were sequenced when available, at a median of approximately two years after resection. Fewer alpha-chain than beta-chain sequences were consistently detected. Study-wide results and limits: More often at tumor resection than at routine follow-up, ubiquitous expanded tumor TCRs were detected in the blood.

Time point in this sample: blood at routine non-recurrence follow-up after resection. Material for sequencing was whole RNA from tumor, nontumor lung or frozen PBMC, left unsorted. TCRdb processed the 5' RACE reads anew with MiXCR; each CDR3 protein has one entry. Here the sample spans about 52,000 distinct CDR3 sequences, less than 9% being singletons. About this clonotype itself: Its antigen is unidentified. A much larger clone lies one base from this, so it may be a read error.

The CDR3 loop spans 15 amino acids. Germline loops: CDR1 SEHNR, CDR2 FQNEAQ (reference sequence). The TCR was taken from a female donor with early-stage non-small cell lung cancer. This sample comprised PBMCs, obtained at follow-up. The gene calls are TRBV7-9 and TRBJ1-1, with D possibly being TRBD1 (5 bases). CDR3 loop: CASSLEAGRNTEACF. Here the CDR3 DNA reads TGTGCCAGCAGCTTAGAGGCGGGGCGCAACACTGAAGCTTGCTTT. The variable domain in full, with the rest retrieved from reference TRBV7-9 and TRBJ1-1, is DTGVSQNPRHKITKRGQNVTFRCDPISEHNRLYWYRQTLGQGPEFLTYFQNEAQLEKSRLLSDRFSAERPKGSFSTLEIQRTEQGDSAMYLCASSLEAGRNTEACFGQGTRLTVV.